This record looks at one TCR beta chain sequence and its context. Its cognate antigen is unknown. The sample belongs to a study of CXCR3-negative and CXCR3-positive naive CD8 T cells. TRB cDNA libraries were made by UMI-labeled 5' RACE. With the 5' RACE reads reprocessed, TCRdb shows one record per CDR3 protein and no DNA. The sample totals around 95,000 distinct CDR3 sequences; its top ten clones hold roughly 0.99%. Regarding the study as a whole: Greater hydrophobicity was found in TRB CDR3s of CXCR3-positive naive cells than of CXCR3-negative naive cells. Diversity was high in both naive subsets and much lower in memory cells. Naive subsets did not differ in surface CD5, and the authors estimated TCR strength using properties of the TRB CDR3.

The CDR3 has 13 amino acids. The V gene's germline CDR1 is SQVTM and CDR2 ANQGSEA. Sequencing input: naive CXCR3+ CD8+ T cells from blood. Subset meaning: CD45RO-CCR7+CD27+CD95- naive CD8+ T cells expressing CXCR3 (TNR3+). The receptor comes from a human donor in good health. Some clones in this sample may be carry-over from other donors' samples. V gene TRBV29-1 combines with J gene TRBJ1-1; absent DNA, TCRdb's TRBD1 call cannot be checked. CDR3 residues: CSVEGWGGTEAFF.